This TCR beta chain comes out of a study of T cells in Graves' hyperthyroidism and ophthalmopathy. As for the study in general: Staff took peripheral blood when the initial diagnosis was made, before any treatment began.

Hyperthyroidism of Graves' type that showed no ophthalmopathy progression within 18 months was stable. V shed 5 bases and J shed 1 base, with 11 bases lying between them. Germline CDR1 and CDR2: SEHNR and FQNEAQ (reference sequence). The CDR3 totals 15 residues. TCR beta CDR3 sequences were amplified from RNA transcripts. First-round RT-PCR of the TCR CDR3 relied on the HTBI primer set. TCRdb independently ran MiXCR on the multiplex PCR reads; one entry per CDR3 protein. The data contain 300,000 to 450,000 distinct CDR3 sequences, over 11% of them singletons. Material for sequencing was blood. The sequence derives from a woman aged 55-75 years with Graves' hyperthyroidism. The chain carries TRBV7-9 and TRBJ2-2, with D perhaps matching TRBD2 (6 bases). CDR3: CASSHGTLNTGELFF. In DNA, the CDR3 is TGTGCCAGCAGCCACGGGACTTTGAACACCGGGGAGCTGTTTTTT.